These 30 T cell receptor beta chains were all obtained from the same sample, sequenced in a study of blood T cell repertoires in COVID-19. Measured with immunoSEQ multiplex PCR; TCRdb has only the in-frame clones, and not every one. In the table there are over 150,000 clones, about 85% of which are singletons. Sequenced sample: PBMCs or T cells enriched from blood (not recorded which). The source of these receptors is a woman between 25 and 40 years old who had recovered from COVID-19.

As DNA, the CDR3 is TGTGCCAGCAGTTCTCCCGTCTTTACGAACACCGGGGAGCTGTTTTTT. Translating gives CASSSPVFTNTGELFF. The chain carries TRBV6-5 and TRBJ2-2; D is unclear. Trimming removed 4 bases at V and 0 bases at J, with 12 bases between. Germline assignment: CDR1 MNHEY and CDR2 SVGAGI. The CDR3 has 16 residues.

This rearrangement joins TRBV7-9 to TRBJ1-3, with 9 bases matching TRBD1. The ends lost 4 bases at V and 4 bases at J; junction bases unmatched: 8. CDR3 length equals 16 residues. From germline, CDR1 is SEHNR and CDR2 FQNEAQ (reference sequence). The CDR3 loop reads CASSSHWTGEGNTIYF. CDR3 nucleotide sequence: TGTGCCAGCAGCTCGCATTGGACAGGGGAAGGAAACACCATATATTTT. The entire variable domain, with the rest obtained from reference TRBV7-9 and TRBJ1-3, is as follows: DTGVSQNPRHKITKRGQNVTFRCDPISEHNRLYWYRQTLGQGPEFLTYFQNEAQLEKSRLLSDRFSAERPKGSFSTLEIQRTEQGDSAMYLCASSSHWTGEGNTIYFGEGSWLTVV.

The V call is TRBV7-9, the J call TRBJ1-1; the D is unclear. The CDR3 totals 14 residues. With 5 bases removed from V and 0 bases from J, the gap between germline ends came to 10 bases. The germline V gene has CDR1 SEHNR and CDR2 FQNEAQ (reference sequence). CDR3 sequence reads: CASSPTAVNTEAFF. The CDR3 region has the DNA TGTGCCAGCAGCCCCACTGCGGTGAACACTGAAGCTTTCTTT.

The chain carries TRBV7-8 and TRBJ1-2; the D is unclear. V was clipped by 4 bases and J by 0 bases, with 12 bases between them. Germline V gene lookup returns CDR1 SGHVS and CDR2 FQNEAQ. This CDR3 is 15 amino acids long. The CDR3 DNA reads as TGTGCCAGCAGCTATCGACGGGAAGCTAACTATGGCTACACCTTC. As protein: CASSYRREANYGYTF. The full variable domain, with the rest looked up from reference TRBV7-8 and TRBJ1-2, is GAGVSQSPRYKVAKRGQDVALRCDPISGHVSLFWYQQALGQGPEFLTYFQNEAQLDKSGLPSDRFFAERPEGSVSTLKIQRTQQEDSAVYLCASSYRREANYGYTFGSGTRLTVV.

The chain carries TRBV5-1 and TRBJ1-1; D is ambiguous. Germline V gene sequence: CDR1 SGHRS, CDR2 YFSETQ. Trimming took off 4 bases at V and 4 bases at J, with 11 bases between the two ends. This CDR3 is built from 13 residues. CDR3: CASSPLSSTEAFF. The CDR3 nucleotides are TGCGCCAGCAGCCCTCTTAGCTCCACTGAAGCTTTCTTT.

The chain combines TRBV30 with TRBJ1-2; 11 positions agree with TRBD1. The CDR3 is 15 amino acids. The germline V gene has CDR1 GTSNPN and CDR2 SVGIG (reference sequence). The junction had 5 bases not matched to a gene; V was cut back by 2 bases and J by 3 bases. The CDR3 DNA is TGTGCCTGGAGTTCTTGGACAGGGGGCGACTATGGCTACACCTTC. Encoded protein: CAWSSWTGGDYGYTF.

Written as DNA, the CDR3 is TGTGCCAGCAGTCCCCAGGGAAGGATGAACACTGAAGCTTTCTTT. Residues: CASSPQGRMNTEAFF. The chain combines TRBV6-5 with TRBJ1-1; D is possibly TRBD1 (5 bases). The V gene's germline CDR1 is MNHEY and CDR2 SVGAGI. The CDR3 loop spans 15 amino acids. Trimming left V 5 bases short and J 0 bases short, with 13 bases between.

J is TRBJ2-2 and V is TRBV11-2, with 7 bases fitting TRBD2. In germline, CDR1 is SGHAT, CDR2 FQNNGV. This CDR3 has 16 amino acids. V gave up 0 bases and J gave up 5 bases; unmatched junction bases: 6. The DNA for the CDR3 is TGTGCCAGCAGCTTAGATTGGGGGACTAAGACCGGGGAGCTGTTTTTT. This encodes CASSLDWGTKTGELFF.

This chain connects TRBV12-3 or TRBV12-4 to TRBJ2-1; weak D call: TRBD1 (5 bases). This CDR3 is built from 12 residues. Trimming stripped 2 bases from V and 9 bases from J, with 8 bases between. CDR3 DNA: TGTGCCAGCAGTTTATTTCAGGGTGAGCAGTTCTTC. It codes for CASSLFQGEQFF.

CDR3 loop: CASSQGQTPVGQFF. CDR3 bases: TGTGCCAGCAGCCAAGGACAGACGCCAGTTGGGCAGTTCTTC. The chain combines TRBV7-2 with TRBJ2-1; D possibly corresponds to TRBD1 (6 bases). V gave up 5 bases and J gave up 12 bases, with 20 bases separating them. The CDR3 is 14 residues long. CDR1 and CDR2 (germline): SGHTA, FQGNSA. The full variable domain, rest sourced from reference TRBV7-2 and TRBJ2-1, is GAGVSQSPSNKVTEKGKDVELRCDPISGHTALYWYRQSLGQGLEFLIYFQGNSAPDKSGLPSDRFSAERTGGSVSTLTIQRTQQEDSAVYLCASSQGQTPVGQFFGPGTRLTVL.

This chain uses TRBV11-3 with TRBJ2-1; TRBD2 is a possible D gene (5 bases). The CDR3 totals 13 residues. V lost 5 bases and J lost 7, with 12 bases in between. The germline gives CDR1 SGHNT, CDR2 YENEEA. CDR3 residues: CASSRTLANEQFF. CDR3 coding DNA: TGTGCCAGCAGCCGGACTCTAGCAAATGAGCAGTTCTTC.

The chain employs TRBV19 and TRBJ1-1, with D possibly matching TRBD1 (5 bases). Germline V CDR1 and CDR2: LNHDA, SQIVND (reference sequence). V was clipped by 1 base and J by 1 base, with 16 bases between them. The CDR3 consists of 17 residues. The CDR3 spells CASSIGGRGVRNTEAFF. CDR3 bases: TGTGCCAGTAGTATAGGAGGAAGGGGCGTGAGGAACACTGAAGCTTTCTTT.

The chain recombines TRBV7-2 with TRBJ2-3, with 8 bases identical to TRBD2. There are 17 residues in the CDR3. Germline CDR1 reads SGHTA; CDR2 reads FQGNSA. The J segment lost 3 bases and the V segment lost 1 base, leaving 9 bases of the junction unmatched. Here the CDR3 reads CASSLVGSGVWTDTQYF. CDR3 in DNA: TGTGCCAGCAGCTTAGTCGGTAGCGGGGTATGGACAGATACGCAGTATTTT.

The chain joins TRBV7-6 to TRBJ1-2; 7 bases align to TRBD1. Germline values: CDR1 SGHVS, CDR2 FNYEAQ. V lost 3 bases to trimming and J lost 4 bases; unmatched junction nucleotides: 14. The CDR3 has 17 residues. The CDR3 sequence: CASSLGIAGTDLYGYTF. The CDR3 nucleotides read TGTGCCAGCAGCTTGGGAATTGCCGGGACAGACCTCTATGGCTACACCTTC.

The chain combines TRBV30 with TRBJ1-4, with D hard to call. The length of the CDR3 is 15 residues. Germline loops: CDR1 GTSNPN, CDR2 SVGIG (reference sequence). V shed 3 bases and J shed 4 bases, with 15 bases lying between them. The CDR3 DNA reads TGTGCCTGGAGCCCCTTACACAGTCTTAATGAAAAACTGTTTTTT. Its protein is CAWSPLHSLNEKLFF.

The V call is TRBV19, the J call TRBJ2-6; D perhaps matches TRBD1 (6 bases). Deletions cut 6 bases from V and 2 bases from J, with 11 bases between. Germline CDR1 reads LNHDA; CDR2 reads SQIVND (reference sequence). The CDR3 length is 15 residues. CDR3 in DNA: TGTGCCAGTAGGATGGACAGTACTGGGGCCAACGTCCTGACTTTC. This codes for CASRMDSTGANVLTF.

The gene calls are TRBV30 and TRBJ1-4; weak D call: TRBD1 (5 bases). The CDR3 has 15 residues. Germline values: CDR1 GTSNPN, CDR2 SVGIG (reference sequence). V was shortened by 2 bases and J by 6 bases, with 16 bases between the two germline ends. Here the CDR3 reads CAWSSGDLAYEKLFF. The CDR3 DNA is TGTGCCTGGAGTAGCGGGGACCTCGCCTATGAAAAACTGTTTTTT.

V usage is TRBV27 and J usage is TRBJ2-1; D is perhaps TRBD1 (5 bases). Trimming took off 1 base at V and 4 bases at J, with 11 bases between the two ends. Germline lookup yields CDR1 MNHEY and CDR2 SMNVEV (reference sequence). The CDR3 has 15 amino acids. CDR3 amino acids: CASSLFLTEYNEQFF. The CDR3 nucleotides read TGTGCCAGCAGTTTATTTCTGACAGAGTACAATGAGCAGTTCTTC.

The rearrangement joins TRBV19 to TRBJ2-7; 7 nucleotides line up with TRBD2. With V trimmed by 3 bases and J by 0 bases, 5 bases remained unmatched. CDR1 and CDR2 from the germline V gene are LNHDA and SQIVND (reference sequence). The length of the CDR3 is 15 residues. The CDR3 sequence: CASSIGTMGSYEQYF. The CDR3 DNA is TGTGCCAGTAGTATCGGGACTATGGGCTCCTACGAGCAGTACTTC.

This clone was recorded only once. The chain uses TRBV4-2 and TRBJ2-2; 11 positions match TRBD2. J gave up 6 bases and V 4 bases, and 4 bases lay outside the gene matches. Per the germline V gene, CDR1 is LGHNA and CDR2 is YNFKEQ. The CDR3 sequence is 15 residues long. The chain's CDR3 is CASSLSGGASGELFF. Here the CDR3 DNA reads TGTGCCAGCAGCCTTAGCGGGGGGGCCTCCGGGGAGCTGTTTTTT.

The V call is TRBV6-5, the J call TRBJ2-1, with 9 bases fitting TRBD2. Germline-derived CDR1 and CDR2 are MNHEY and SVGAGI. The CDR3 totals 15 residues. The V segment lost 8 bases and the J segment 9 bases; nucleotides outside the gene matches: 14. CDR3 in DNA: TGTGCCAGCGGGGTAGGGAGCGGGGGGCTTAGTGAGCAGTTCTTC. Its protein is CASGVGSGGLSEQFF.

This sequence joins TRBV5-4 and TRBJ2-3, with TRBD1 identical over 8 bases. Per the germline V gene, CDR1 is SGHNT and CDR2 is YYREEE (reference sequence). The CDR3 has 15 residues. The J segment lost 1 base and the V segment lost 0 bases, leaving 1 base of the junction unmatched. This CDR3 is CASSLDRGGTDTQYF. Written as DNA, the CDR3 is TGTGCCAGCAGCTTGGACAGGGGGGGCACAGATACGCAGTATTTT.

The rearrangement uses TRBV5-1 and TRBJ1-6, with D tentatively TRBD1 (6 bases). Germline-derived CDR1 and CDR2 are SGHRS and YFSETQ. The V gene lost 0 bases and the J gene lost 7 bases, with 14 bases spanning the gap. The CDR3 contains 16 residues. CDR3 coding DNA: TGCGCCAGCAGCTTGGGGACAGTTCCCCTAAATTCACCCCTCCACTTT. Its protein is CASSLGTVPLNSPLHF.

J is TRBJ1-1 and V is TRBV6-5; D ambiguous. Germline lookup yields CDR1 MNHEY and CDR2 SVGAGI. Trimming cost V 5 bases and J 8 bases, with 9 bases left between them. The CDR3 contains 11 residues. The CDR3 loop is CASSTSYEAFF. CDR3 in DNA: TGTGCCAGCAGTACGAGCTACGAAGCTTTCTTT.

This clone was recorded at least ten times. The chain recombines TRBV18 with TRBJ1-1, with 8 bases lining up with TRBD1. The CDR3 has 13 amino acids. The V and J ends lost 6 bases and 4 bases, in that order; junction bases with no gene match: 4. Per germline, CDR1 KGHSH and CDR2 LQKENI. CDR3: CASSSGGGTEAFF. Written as DNA, the CDR3 is TGTGCCAGCTCGTCAGGGGGCGGCACTGAAGCTTTCTTT.

The rearrangement joins TRBV6-2 or TRBV6-3 to TRBJ2-5; possibly TRBD2 for D (6 bases). Trimming took off 2 bases at V and 3 bases at J, with 10 bases between the two ends. The length of the CDR3 is 14 residues. CDR1 is MNHEY and CDR2 is SVGEGT in the germline V gene. CDR3: CASSYVREKETQYF. The CDR3 DNA follows: TGTGCCAGCAGTTACGTCCGGGAGAAAGAGACCCAGTACTTC.

This clone was detected once. This rearrangement joins TRBV30 to TRBJ1-6; TRBD1 matches 8 bases. With 1 base clipped from V and 9 bases from J, the junction kept 8 bases outside the gene matches. This CDR3 is built from 15 residues. CDR1 GTSNPN and CDR2 SVGIG come from the germline V gene (reference sequence). CDR3 residues: CAWSALDRDGSPLHF. CDR3 nucleotide sequence: TGTGCCTGGAGTGCCCTGGACAGGGACGGTTCACCCCTCCACTTT.

The CDR3 spells CASSLSRQAYGYTF. DNA of the CDR3: TGTGCCAGCAGCTTAAGCAGACAAGCCTATGGCTACACCTTC. The chain is built from TRBV7-8 and TRBJ1-2; D is undetermined. CDR1 and CDR2 (germline): SGHVS, FQNEAQ. V lost 2 bases and J 4 bases, leaving 11 bases between the germline ends. The CDR3 covers 14 residues.

The chain recombines TRBV19 with TRBJ1-4, with D unclear. V lost 3 bases, J lost 4 bases, and 12 bases lay in between. The CDR3 has 15 amino acids. CDR1 is LNHDA, CDR2 SQIVND, per germline (reference sequence). The CDR3: CASSILGVGNEKLFF. The CDR3 DNA follows: TGTGCCAGTAGTATCTTGGGAGTCGGTAATGAAAAACTGTTTTTT.

The J gene is TRBJ2-1, the V gene TRBV12-3 or TRBV12-4, with 11 bases identical to TRBD2. V was clipped by 3 bases and J by 10 bases; unmatched bases: 2. CDR3 length: 13 residues. The CDR3 bases are TGTGCCAGCAGTTTGATAGCGGGAGGGGAGCAGTTCTTC. Translated: CASSLIAGGEQFF.